This T cell receptor beta chain was captured by sequencing in a study of blood T cell repertoires in COVID-19. Study-level information: Sites across the United States, Italy and Spain contributed samples from acute and convalescent COVID-19. T cells, B-cell-depleted T cells, or PBMCs provided the cDNA or gDNA that served as material.

Source study methods: Nucleated cell counts were estimated from reference gene primer amplification. Some clones are missing from TCRdb's copy, which holds only in-frame ones; the method was immunoSEQ multiplex PCR. For V, J and clone size, that table is used; D and trimming come from the DNA. The sample carries over 250,000 clones, 80% to 90% recorded once. Germline values: CDR1 MNHEY, CDR2 SVGAGI. There are 14 residues in the CDR3. V dropped 6 bases and J dropped 1; count of bases not matched to a gene: 3. The sequencing sample was made of peripheral blood. The clonotype originates from a woman between 70 and 85 years old with acute or convalescent COVID-19. The rearrangement links TRBV6-5 to TRBJ1-1; 9 bases match TRBD1. The CDR3 DNA sequence: TGTGCCAGCAGGGGACAGGGAGGGAACACTGAAGCTTTCTTT. Its protein is CASRGQGGNTEAFF.